Included here is one T cell receptor (beta chain) sequence, with context. The sample holds many counts of this clonotype. The clone's antigen remains unknown. It has no much larger one-base neighbor in the sample; base qualities were not kept. These data come from a study of T cells in Graves' hyperthyroidism and ophthalmopathy (dated by TCRdb to between 2018 and 2021). About the full investigation: Peripheral blood samples were taken at initial diagnosis, before any treatment was given. The 100 discovery patients were divided at random into training and test sets in a 7:3 ratio. TCR V-J signatures able to tell the groups apart were searched for in a discovery cohort of 90 to 100 patients, of whom more than 40 had Graves' ophthalmopathy and 57 had stable Graves' hyperthyroidism. The study also compared thyroid tissue and blood T-cell repertoires from more than 5 Graves' hyperthyroidism patients. TCR Vbeta CDR3 sequencing of roughly 140 peripheral blood samples (approximately 44 ophthalmopathy, 75 hyperthyroidism and roughly 17 progressor patients) is reported in the paper. Whether ophthalmopathy could be predicted prospectively was tested in an independent validation cohort made up of some 20 hyperthyroidism patients plus 17 patients who later progressed to ophthalmopathy. After sampling, hyperthyroidism patients received methimazole starting at 30 mg daily, and ophthalmopathy patients received high-dose intravenous methylprednisolone.

Stable Graves' hyperthyroidism was defined as no progression to ophthalmopathy during 18 months of follow-up. The hyperthyroidism patients were between 18 and 65 years old and newly diagnosed, with a disease duration of less than 2 months. Exclusion was applied to patients with uncontrolled infections, other autoimmune diseases, pregnancy or lactation. Diagnoses were based on clinical symptoms, serum thyroxine and TRAb, thyroid ultrasound and orbital computed tomography. PBMCs were separated from roughly 9.3 ml of fresh peripheral blood using Ficoll-Paque density gradient centrifugation. Trizol reagent was used to extract total RNA, and RNA quality was then checked on an Agilent 2100 Bioanalyzer. Amplification of TCR beta CDR3 regions was carried out from RNA transcripts. For the first round of RT-PCR on the TCR CDR3, the HTBI primer set was used together with the Qiagen OneStep RT-PCR kit. Libraries were constructed in a second round of multiplex PCR, after which size selection and purification were performed. The libraries were sequenced on an Illumina HiSeq2000 using paired-end 100 bp reads. As for the authors' bioinformatics: SOAPnuke was used to process the raw data, with reads discarded if the reads contained adapters or uncalled bases, had a mean Phred below 15, or lacked an exact constant-primer or identifier match. COPE v1.2.5 was used to merge high-quality paired reads, and clonotypes were defined as unique nucleotide sequences. MiTCR v1.1 was used to align the clonotypes against IMGT TRBV, TRBD and TRBJ reference segments. Only V-J combinations with frequency above 0.0001, covering about 99% of repertoires, were analysed. A TCS score was defined as the ratio between F50 (clonal expansion) and ExV (chaos), using BLOSUM62-based TCRdist between CDR3 peptides within each V-J. Welch's t-statistics and random forest reduced several hundred V-J features to 13, which were used in a naive Bayes classifier (R e1071). TCRdb redid the processing of the public reads, applying fastp at Q25 and MiXCR, and retained in-frame beta chains. Under each unique CDR3 protein, matching rows form one entry showing the most common genes and DNA. These V and J calls derive from TCRdb rather than the authors' analysis. For this sample there are over 150,000 distinct CDR3 sequences; approximately 16% appear just once. The ten largest clonotypes hold over 45% of the sample.

The trim is 7 bases for V and 4 bases for J, with a gap of 17 bases between the germline ends. Counted from cysteine to phenylalanine, this CDR3 has 14 amino acids. Here the CDR3 DNA is all that survives: 42 bases in frame from base 1. The germline V gene supplies CDR1 SGHTS and CDR2 YDEGEE. Beyond this particular receptor, the publication reports: In validation, the model predicted progression to ophthalmopathy a median of about 5.9 months before onset, with roughly 68% sensitivity and about 72% specificity. Most expanded thyroid clonotypes (frequency above 0.001) were also found in blood, which suggests that blood repertoires may mirror thyroid immune responses. In cross-validation, a model built on a 13 V-J signature told ophthalmopathy apart from stable hyperthyroidism with approximately 90% sensitivity and about 81% specificity, and in testing the same model reached 80%/75%. No statistical method was used to fix the sample size in advance, and group allocation was not hidden from the investigators.

Sample: blood. This clonotype originated in a woman between 50 and 59 years old with Graves' hyperthyroidism. The sequence links TRBV5-8 to TRBJ1-1; confidence is insufficient to name the D gene. The CDR3 region has the sequence CASVLDARSTEAFF. Here is the DNA: TGTGCCAGCGTACTGGATGCCCGGAGCACTGAAGCTTTCTTT.